The T cell receptor beta chain under discussion was sequenced for a study of early stage breast cancer tumors (TCRdb year 2017). For context, the study as a whole: Of the approximately 15 invasive breast tumors, about 13 were found to be estrogen receptor-positive, progesterone receptor-positive and HER2-negative. Of the approximately 12 ER+/PR+/HER2- tumors, eight were classified as invasive ductal carcinomas and four as invasive lobular carcinomas. On average, each sample got about 9.3-fold read coverage. The samples as a whole yielded approximately 3,000,000 detected templates, corresponding to approximately 990,000 unique clonotypes.

Two independent genomic DNA replicates were amplified for each sample, with 0.5 ug used for blood and approximately 1.5 ug for tumor or normal breast. Following the manufacturer's instructions, the ImmunoSeq Intro kit was used to carry out TCRB sequencing on genomic DNA. Multiplex PCR was run for 30 to 35 cycles using proprietary primers and spike-in control sequences for absolute quantification. Single-end 150-bp reads were used to sequence an 87-bp fragment covering the CDR3 and the flanking V and J genes. Seven samples, each with two replicates, were multiplexed per lane of an Illumina MiSeq using version 3.0 chemistry. Turning to the authors' computational methods: Raw data were processed with the vendor's proprietary pipeline, and both replicates were merged into a single result per sample. To define clonotypes, the study grouped productive rearrangements that shared the V-gene family, CDR3 amino acid sequence and J-gene segment. To compute clonality, the normalized Shannon entropy (Pielou evenness) of TCRB abundances was subtracted from 1. T cell density was estimated by dividing total templates by the number of input cells inferred from the DNA input amount. Total repertoire diversity and clonality were estimated with Recon using default parameters. A clonotype was considered tumor-enriched if its abundance in tumor exceeded 0.1% and was at least 32-fold higher than its abundance in normal breast. TCRdb carries this immuneACCESS record with in-frame sequences only. Its versions omit some clonotypes, under half of them owing to an unresolved V gene in the studies checked, with the rest unexplained. D and trimming come from the DNA, and the V and J calls and clone size come from that table. The sample table shows more than 20,000 clones, and about 75% are seen once. The ten top clones hold roughly 26% of the sample.

The study profiled bulk TCR beta-chain repertoires in matched peripheral blood, tumor and adjacent normal breast tissue taken from roughly 17 patients with early-stage breast cancer. Before surgery, about 4.5-11 mL of whole blood was collected into EDTA tubes and then processed within 2 hours. Ficoll-Paque centrifugation in SepMate-50 tubes was used to isolate peripheral blood mononuclear cells. PBMCs were cryopreserved in roughly 90% FBS with around 10% DMSO in aliquots of roughly 1.8 to 4 million cells and stored in liquid nitrogen. The Qiagen AllPrep DNA/RNA Mini kit was used for genomic DNA extraction. Concerning this clone itself: There is no known antigen for this receptor. Base-call qualities are not available, and no considerably larger clone is one nucleotide away.

Overall study outcomes, separate from this receptor: Sequencing bulk genomic DNA from unsorted cells could not capture chain pairing or functional markers like CD4, CD8 and FOXP3. Enriched TCRB sequences shared across patients were mostly commonly generated sequences, unlikely to play an important role in the tumor microenvironment. The small cohort size prevented analysis by tumor subtype. Roughly 2.5-fold higher T cell density and higher clonality were observed in tumors than in adjacent normal breast tissue. Repertoires from blood and normal breast were more alike than repertoires from blood and tumor, and in about 85% of the 16 patients, comparing each tissue with blood separated tumor from normal.

Trimming at the junction amounts to 4 bases on V and 0 bases on J, and the germline ends lie 7 bases apart. The CDR3 spans 13 residues, from the cysteine through the phenylalanine. Only CDR3 DNA remains: 39 bases, in frame from the first base. According to the germline V gene, CDR1 reads SGHRS and CDR2 reads YFSETQ. Sample: blood. This receptor was taken from a person between 60 and 69 years old with breast cancer. The sequence joins TRBV5-1 to TRBJ2-5, with the D gene uncertain. The base sequence is TGCGCCAGCAGCCTAGGGTACCAAGAGACCCAGTACTTC. It codes for CASSLGYQETQYF.